The 20 T cell receptor beta chains presented below share a single source sample, sequenced in a study of T cells in Graves' hyperthyroidism and ophthalmopathy. Using RNA transcripts as the source, TCR beta CDR3 regions were amplified. During a first-round RT-PCR of the TCR CDR3, the HTBI primer set was used. TCRdb re-called the multiplex PCR reads through MiXCR, storing one row per CDR3 protein. The sample lists 400,000 to 500,000 distinct CDR3 sequences; approximately 13% were seen once. The sample consisted of blood. The origin of the receptors is a woman under 30 with Graves' hyperthyroidism.

This clonotype has ten or more counts. J is TRBJ1-1 and V is TRBV5-4; D is undetermined. Trimming shortened V by 1 base and J by 1 base, and 8 bases separated the two germline ends. Germline assignment: CDR1 SGHNT and CDR2 YYREEE (reference sequence). The CDR3 runs to 14 residues. The CDR3 DNA sequence: TGTGCCAGCAGCTTGAATGGGAAGAACACTGAAGCTTTCTTT. This encodes CASSLNGKNTEAFF.

This clonotype was recorded at least ten times. The chain links TRBV9 to TRBJ2-7, with TRBD2 as a possible D gene (6 bases). Germline lookup yields CDR1 SGDLS and CDR2 YYNGEE. The CDR3 has 14 residues. Trimming left V 4 bases short and J 5 bases short, with 16 bases between. The DNA for the CDR3 is TGTGCCAGCAGCACCGGCCCGGGCGGGGACGAGCAGTACTTC. Translating it yields CASSTGPGGDEQYF. The complete variable domain, with remaining parts taken from reference TRBV9 and TRBJ2-7, reads DSGVTQTPKHLITATGQRVTLRCSPRSGDLSVYWYQQSLDQGLQFLIQYYNGEERAKGNILERFSAQQFPDLHSELNLSSLELGDSALYFCASSTGPGGDEQYFGPGTRLTVT.

This clonotype was counted ten times or more. V usage is TRBV11-2 and J usage is TRBJ1-5; TRBD1 matches at 8 bases. V gave up 1 base and J gave up 1 base; unmatched junction bases: 3. Germline loops: CDR1 SGHAT, CDR2 FQNNGV. The length of the CDR3 is 16 residues. CDR3 in amino acids: CASSLGQGASNQPQHF. CDR3 in DNA: TGTGCCAGCAGCTTAGGCCAGGGGGCCAGCAATCAGCCCCAGCATTTT. The variable domain in full, completed from reference TRBV11-2 and TRBJ1-5, reads EAGVAQSPRYKIIEKRQSVAFWCNPISGHATLYWYQQILGQGPKLLIQFQNNGVVDDSQLPKDRFSAERLKGVDSTLKIQPAKLEDSAVYLCASSLGQGASNQPQHFGDGTRLSIL.

Concerning this clonotype: Being one base from a much bigger clone, this may be a read error. The gene calls are TRBV6-1 and TRBJ2-2, with D perhaps matching TRBD1 or TRBD2 (5 bases each). Germline CDR1 reads MNHNS; CDR2 reads SASEGT. The CDR3 contains 15 residues. CDR3 bases: TGTGCCAGCAGGCCTTCGCAGGGAGACACCGGGGAGCTGGTTTTT. Amino acids: CASRPSQGDTGELVF.

This clonotype was counted ten times or more. The chain combines TRBV6-1 with TRBJ2-1, with D perhaps TRBD2 (6 bases). Germline CDR1 is MNHNS and CDR2 is SASEGT. V was shortened by 8 bases and J by 0 bases, with 14 bases between the two germline ends. The CDR3 has 15 residues. The CDR3 nucleotides are TGTGCCAGCGGAGTAGCGGCTTACTCCTACAATGAGCAGTTCTTC. It translates to CASGVAAYSYNEQFF.

The table lists this clonotype with a few counts. This clone may be a read error of a much larger clone one base away. The J gene is TRBJ2-1, the V gene TRBV10-3; 14 nucleotides agree with TRBD2. The J call may be in error: the DNA end matches TRBJ2-7 better. The CDR3 length is 18 residues. Germline V gives CDR1 ENHRY, CDR2 SYGVKD. CDR3 bases: TGTGCCATCAGTCAAAAGGGACTAGCGGGGGCCACCTACAATGAGCAGTACTTC. Its translation: CAISQKGLAGATYNEQYF.

This clonotype was seen at least ten times. The CDR3 loop reads CASSPHTSGQETQYF. The CDR3 DNA is TGTGCCAGCAGTCCACATACTAGCGGCCAAGAGACCCAGTACTTC. The chain couples TRBV6-2 or TRBV6-3 to TRBJ2-5, with 8 bases fitting TRBD2. Germline V CDR1 and CDR2: MNHEY, SVGEGT. Germline trimming cut 5 bases from V and 1 base from J; bases unmatched to any gene: 6. The CDR3 is made up of 15 amino acids.

This clonotype was found many times. The chain employs TRBV5-1 and TRBJ1-1; 8 bases fit TRBD1. Germline CDR1 and CDR2: SGHRS and YFSETQ. CDR3 length: 15 residues. Losses at the gene ends were 0 bases for V and 1 base for J; bases not matched to a gene: 2. Here the CDR3 reads CASSLDGTGNTEAFF. For the CDR3, the DNA is TGCGCCAGCAGCTTGGATGGGACAGGGAACACTGAAGCTTTCTTT.

The J gene is TRBJ2-7, the V gene TRBV6-1; D is undetermined. The CDR3 consists of 15 residues. Trimming took off 5 bases at V and 1 base at J, with 15 bases between the two ends. CDR1 and CDR2 from the germline V gene are MNHNS and SASEGT. CDR3 nucleotide sequence: TGTGCCAGCAGTCCCCTGGTAGGGCAATCCTACGAGCAGTACTTC. Translating it yields CASSPLVGQSYEQYF.

This rearrangement joins TRBV24-1 to TRBJ2-5; 9 nucleotides agree with TRBD1. The V and J ends lost 5 bases and 5 bases, in that order; junction bases with no gene match: 8. CDR1 and CDR2 (germline): KGHDR, SFDVKD. The CDR3 is made up of 15 amino acids. The CDR3 region is CATSGRTGVSETQYF. CDR3 in DNA: TGTGCCACCAGTGGTAGGACAGGGGTTTCTGAGACCCAGTACTTC.

This clonotype showed up just a few times. Being one base from a much bigger clone, this may be a read error. The chain carries TRBV18 and TRBJ1-5; 9 bases map to TRBD1. The ends lost 8 bases at V and 6 bases at J; junction bases unmatched: 8. From germline, CDR1 is KGHSH and CDR2 LQKENI. The CDR3 runs 14 residues. The CDR3 loop is CASRGTGRGQPQHF. The CDR3 coding sequence is TGTGCCAGCAGAGGGACAGGGCGAGGTCAGCCCCAGCATTTT.

The gene calls are TRBV4-3 and TRBJ1-1, with a possible D match to TRBD1 (5 bases). The CDR3 is 15 amino acids. Germline CDR1 reads LGHNA; CDR2 reads YSLEER. V was cut by 1 base and J by 6 bases, with 15 bases left in between. Written as DNA, the CDR3 is TGCGCCAGCAGCCAAGTGGTCAGGGTGTCGTCTGAAGCTTTCTTT. The encoded protein is CASSQVVRVSSEAFF.

This clonotype was counted at least ten times. This chain joins TRBV2 and TRBJ2-7; perhaps TRBD1 as D (5 bases). The CDR3 spans 13 residues. The V end was cut by 11 bases, the J end by 2 bases, with 16 bases between. The germline CDR1 and CDR2 sequences are SNHLY and FYNNEI. The CDR3 bases are TGTGCCTCGCAGTCGACAGCCACCTACGAGCAGTACTTC. Translating it yields CASQSTATYEQYF.

This clonotype came up many times. The rearrangement joins TRBV12-3 or TRBV12-4 to TRBJ2-1; 10 bases fit TRBD2. J lost 7 bases, V lost 5 bases, and 11 bases had no gene match. This CDR3 has 16 residues. CDR3 residues: CASSPDASGRMNEQFF. The CDR3 region has the DNA TGTGCCAGCAGTCCTGACGCTAGCGGGAGAATGAATGAGCAGTTCTTC.

This clonotype was counted at least ten times. The V call is TRBV5-1, the J call TRBJ1-1; 7 positions agree with TRBD1. In germline, CDR1 is SGHRS, CDR2 YFSETQ. The V gene end was trimmed by 4 bases and the J gene end by 4 bases; junction bases not matched to a gene: 4. This CDR3 is built from 13 residues. CDR3 coding DNA: TGCGCCAGCAGCCGGGACAGCAGCACTGAAGCTTTCTTT. It yields the protein CASSRDSSTEAFF.

This clonotype was counted at least ten times. This chain joins TRBV7-3 and TRBJ2-1, with 10 bases matching TRBD1. The J segment lost 10 bases and the V segment lost 5 bases, leaving 5 bases of the junction unmatched. CDR1 and CDR2 (germline): SGHTA, FQGTGA. This CDR3 spans 13 amino acids. The CDR3 is CASSPDRGIEQFF. The CDR3 region has the DNA TGTGCCAGCAGCCCGGACAGGGGGATAGAGCAGTTCTTC.

This clonotype was found many times. J is TRBJ1-5 and V is TRBV19; no definite D call. V lost 6 bases and J lost 5, with 8 bases in between. There are 12 residues in the CDR3. CDR1 is LNHDA, CDR2 SQIVND, per germline (reference sequence). Written as DNA, the CDR3 is TGTGCCAGTAGGACTGGGGATCAGCCCCAGCATTTT. The encoded protein is CASRTGDQPQHF.

There are many counts of this clonotype. V and J are TRBV2 and TRBJ2-7, with TRBD2 identical over 7 bases. The CDR3 spans 11 residues. Germline trimming cut 5 bases from V and 5 bases from J; bases unmatched to any gene: 0. The germline V gene encodes CDR1 SNHLY and CDR2 FYNNEI. For the CDR3, the DNA is TGTGCCAGCAGTCGGGAGGACGAGCAGTACTTC. Translation gives CASSREDEQYF.

This clonotype came up many times. This sequence joins TRBV20-1 and TRBJ1-1; TRBD1 is a possible D gene (6 bases). CDR3 length: 13 amino acids. Germline loops: CDR1 DFQATT, CDR2 SNEGSKA (reference sequence). Trimming shortened V by 3 bases and J by 8 bases, and 16 bases separated the two germline ends. This CDR3 reads CSARHPQGPEAFF. The DNA for the CDR3 is TGCAGTGCTAGGCACCCACAGGGACCAGAAGCTTTCTTT.

V and J are TRBV6-4 and TRBJ2-3; possibly TRBD2 for D (6 bases). Trimming took 0 bases from V and 1 from J, leaving 8 bases between them. There are 15 residues in the CDR3. Germline CDR1 MRHNA, CDR2 SNTAGT. CDR3 sequence reads: CASSDSLAGTDTQYF. CDR3 bases: TGTGCCAGCAGTGACTCTTTAGCGGGCACAGATACGCAGTATTTT.